This T cell receptor (beta chain) was sequenced during a study of STAT5B mutations in CD4+ large granular lymphocyte leukemia. Controls came from buffy coats of healthy blood donors. This CDR3 has 14 amino acids. Deletions cut 2 bases from V and 3 bases from J, with 10 bases between. CDR1 is SGHDN, CDR2 FVKESK, per germline. This clone turned up a few times. The survey-level immunoSEQ assay was used. Produced via immunoSEQ multiplex PCR; TCRdb's table is partial and in-frame only. The sample holds about 30,000 clones, more than 75% seen once. The specimen was CD4+ T cells from blood buffy coats. V is TRBV14 and J is TRBJ1-1, with D possibly being TRBD1 (6 bases). The sequence derives from a human donor in good health. The CDR3 loop is CASSQWGRDTEAFF. CDR3 nucleotide sequence: TGTGCCAGCAGCCAATGGGGGCGGGACACTGAAGCTTTCTTT.